The rows below give T cell receptor beta chains drawn from one sample of a study of blood T cell repertoires in COVID-19. Sequencing was performed with immunoSEQ multiplex PCR; in TCRdb, only in-frame clones are kept and a portion is missing. The sample has 280,000 or so clones, approximately 83% seen once; the top ten hold around 10%. The sequenced sample consisted of peripheral blood. Source of these receptors: a woman in her forties or fifties who had recovered from COVID-19. CDR3s include the opening cysteine and the closing phenylalanine or tryptophan. The D gene is left open where the match is weak. Size tells how often a clone was seen (once, few, many) or the class of an expanded clone, and some rows leave it out.

clone size: .
V gene: TRBV6-5
J gene: TRBJ2-7
D gene: TRBD2
CDR3 DNA: TGTGCCAGCAGTTACGGAGGGACTAGCGGGTCCTACGAGCAGTACTTC
CDR3 protein: CASSYGGTSGSYEQYF

clone size: few
V gene: TRBV4-1
J gene: TRBJ2-7
D gene: .
CDR3 DNA: TGCGCCAGCAGAGATACGTCAAGCGCACCCTACGAGCAGTACTTC
CDR3 protein: CASRDTSSAPYEQYF

clone size: .
V gene: TRBV27
J gene: TRBJ2-7
D gene: .
CDR3 DNA: TGTGCCAGCAGTTTAAGGTCACAGAGCCAAGCCTACGAGCAGTACTTC
CDR3 protein: CASSLRSQSQAYEQYF

clone size: .
V gene: TRBV7-9
J gene: TRBJ2-7
D gene: .
CDR3 DNA: TGTGCCAGCAGCCGCTCAGGTAGCTACGAGCAGTACTTC
CDR3 protein: CASSRSGSYEQYF

clone size: .
V gene: TRBV12-3/TRBV12-4
J gene: TRBJ2-2
D gene: .
CDR3 DNA: TGTGCCAGCAGTTTTTCCCCAACCGGGGAGCTGTTTTTT
CDR3 protein: CASSFSPTGELFF

clone size: .
V gene: TRBV11-3
J gene: TRBJ1-1
D gene: TRBD1
CDR3 DNA: TGTGCCAGCAGCTTAGATTCGGGACAGGGTCGCACTGAAGCTTTCTTT
CDR3 protein: CASSLDSGQGRTEAFF

clone size: .
V gene: TRBV4-3
J gene: TRBJ1-2
D gene: .
CDR3 DNA: TGCGCCAGCAGCCGAGAAGCTCCCGCACGATCCAAAGCTAACTATGGCTACACCTTC
CDR3 protein: CASSREAPARSKANYGYTF

clone size: .
V gene: TRBV20-1
J gene: TRBJ1-1
D gene: .
CDR3 DNA: TGCAGTGCTAGTCTACGGAGGATCACTGAAGCTTTCTTT
CDR3 protein: CSASLRRITEAFF

clone size: .
V gene: TRBV10-3
J gene: TRBJ2-1
D gene: .
CDR3 DNA: TGTGCCATCAGTGGGACGCAGGGCAATGAGCAGTTCTTC
CDR3 protein: CAISGTQGNEQFF

clone size: .
V gene: TRBV18
J gene: TRBJ2-2
D gene: .
CDR3 DNA: TGTGCCAGCTCACCACAAACAGCCTCGAACACCGGGGAGCTGTTTTTT
CDR3 protein: CASSPQTASNTGELFF

clone size: .
V gene: TRBV19
J gene: TRBJ2-1
D gene: TRBD2
CDR3 DNA: TGTGCCAGTATTATTGGGACCGGGGCGGGGGGTGAGCAGTTCTTC
CDR3 protein: CASIIGTGAGGEQFF

clone size: .
V gene: TRBV27
J gene: TRBJ1-5
D gene: .
CDR3 DNA: TGTGCCAGCAGTTTAAACGGGTTAAATCAGCCCCAGCATTTT
CDR3 protein: CASSLNGLNQPQHF

clone size: .
V gene: TRBV7-2
J gene: TRBJ2-5
D gene: .
CDR3 DNA: TGTGCCAGCAGCTTATCCTTCGAGACCCAGTACTTC
CDR3 protein: CASSLSFETQYF

clone size: .
V gene: TRBV15
J gene: TRBJ1-4
D gene: TRBD1
CDR3 DNA: TGTGCCACCAGTTCGGGACAGCATAATGAAAAACTGTTTTTT
CDR3 protein: CATSSGQHNEKLFF

clone size: .
V gene: TRBV4-3
J gene: TRBJ1-2
D gene: TRBD1
CDR3 DNA: TGCGCCAGCAGCCCAACGGTGGGACAGAACTATGGCTACACCTTC
CDR3 protein: CASSPTVGQNYGYTF

clone size: .
V gene: TRBV7-3
J gene: TRBJ2-1
D gene: TRBD2
CDR3 DNA: TGTGCCAGCAGCTTTATGTCAGCGGGAGTAGGATATGAGCAGTTCTTC
CDR3 protein: CASSFMSAGVGYEQFF

clone size: few
V gene: TRBV14
J gene: TRBJ1-1
D gene: .
CDR3 DNA: TGTGCCAGCAGCCAGGTAAATCGGGGGACGGACGCTGAAGCTTTCTTT
CDR3 protein: CASSQVNRGTDAEAFF

clone size: once
V gene: TRBV4-3
J gene: TRBJ2-7
D gene: TRBD2
CDR3 DNA: TGCGCCAGCAGCCAAGACAGCCGGGGGGGGCCATACGAGCAGTACTTC
CDR3 protein: CASSQDSRGGPYEQYF

clone size: .
V gene: TRBV21-1
J gene: TRBJ2-7
D gene: .
CDR3 DNA: TGTGCCAGCAGCAAAGGTGGGACAGTCCCCTACGAGCAGTACTTC
CDR3 protein: CASSKGGTVPYEQYF

clone size: .
V gene: TRBV5-4
J gene: TRBJ2-7
D gene: TRBD1
CDR3 DNA: TGTGCCAGCACCCGCGGAGGGACAGGAGACTACGAGCAGTACTTC
CDR3 protein: CASTRGGTGDYEQYF

clone size: .
V gene: TRBV18
J gene: TRBJ1-4
D gene: .
CDR3 DNA: TGTGCCAGCTCACCGACAGCAACTAATGAAAAACTGTTTTTT
CDR3 protein: CASSPTATNEKLFF

clone size: .
V gene: TRBV30
J gene: TRBJ1-2
D gene: TRBD1
CDR3 DNA: TGTGCCTGGAGTTTCCAAGACAGGGGCTTCGGGGGCTACACCTTC
CDR3 protein: CAWSFQDRGFGGYTF

clone size: .
V gene: TRBV3-1/TRBV3-2
J gene: TRBJ2-5
D gene: .
CDR3 DNA: TGTGCCAGCAGCCAAGAATTGGCTAGCCAAGAGACCCAGTACTTC
CDR3 protein: CASSQELASQETQYF

clone size: .
V gene: TRBV19
J gene: TRBJ1-2
D gene: TRBD1
CDR3 DNA: TGTGCCAGTAGGACGGGACAGGGGGGAGGAGGCTACACCTTC
CDR3 protein: CASRTGQGGGGYTF

clone size: .
V gene: TRBV12-5
J gene: TRBJ2-2
D gene: TRBD2
CDR3 DNA: TGTGCTAGTGGTTTTTTCCTAGCGGGGTTGGACACCGGGGAGCTGTTTTTT
CDR3 protein: CASGFFLAGLDTGELFF

clone size: .
V gene: TRBV4-3
J gene: TRBJ2-1
D gene: TRBD2
CDR3 DNA: TGCGCCAGCAGCCAAGAAGGGACTAGGGTGTGGGATGAGCAGTTCTTC
CDR3 protein: CASSQEGTRVWDEQFF

clone size: .
V gene: TRBV7-9
J gene: TRBJ1-1
D gene: TRBD1
CDR3 DNA: TGTGCCAGCAGCTCGACAGGGCTTCCGAACACTGAAGCTTTCTTT
CDR3 protein: CASSSTGLPNTEAFF

clone size: .
V gene: TRBV28
J gene: TRBJ2-7
D gene: .
CDR3 DNA: TGTGCCAGCAGCGATACAGGGTTCGAGCAGTACTTC
CDR3 protein: CASSDTGFEQYF

clone size: .
V gene: TRBV30
J gene: TRBJ2-7
D gene: TRBD2
CDR3 DNA: TGTGCCTGCCAACCCGGGAGGGGTTCCTACGAGCAGTACTTC
CDR3 protein: CACQPGRGSYEQYF

clone size: .
V gene: TRBV5-5
J gene: TRBJ2-5
D gene: .
CDR3 DNA: TGTGCCAGCAGCTTGGGGACTCTCCCCGTGGAGACCCAGTACTTC
CDR3 protein: CASSLGTLPVETQYF

clone size: .
V gene: TRBV4-3
J gene: TRBJ2-3
D gene: TRBD2
CDR3 DNA: TGCGCCAGCAGCCAAGAGCTAGCGGGGGGGACAGATACGCAGTATTTT
CDR3 protein: CASSQELAGGTDTQYF

clone size: .
V gene: TRBV28
J gene: TRBJ1-4
D gene: .
CDR3 DNA: TGTGCCAGCAGTTCGACGCCCGGGGGGAAACTGTTTTTT
CDR3 protein: CASSSTPGGKLFF

clone size: .
V gene: TRBV2
J gene: TRBJ2-7
D gene: .
CDR3 DNA: TGTGCCAGCAGTGACTTAGCATACGAGCAGTACTTC
CDR3 protein: CASSDLAYEQYF

clone size: .
V gene: TRBV10-3
J gene: TRBJ2-5
D gene: TRBD2
CDR3 DNA: TGTGCCATCAGTACAGGACTAGGCGGTTCTCAAGAGACCCAGTACTTC
CDR3 protein: CAISTGLGGSQETQYF

clone size: .
V gene: TRBV28
J gene: TRBJ1-2
D gene: .
CDR3 DNA: TGTGCCAGCAGGCCCGGACAGTTTAACTATGGCTACACCTTC
CDR3 protein: CASRPGQFNYGYTF

clone size: .
V gene: TRBV9
J gene: TRBJ2-1
D gene: .
CDR3 DNA: TGTGCCAGCAGCGTCAGAGGAGATCCCTCCTACAATGAGCAGTTCTTC
CDR3 protein: CASSVRGDPSYNEQFF

clone size: once
V gene: TRBV9
J gene: TRBJ2-3
D gene: .
CDR3 DNA: TGTGCCAGCAGCGTTACCTCCGGGGCGGGATACACAGATACGCAGTATTTT
CDR3 protein: CASSVTSGAGYTDTQYF

clone size: .
V gene: TRBV10-3
J gene: TRBJ2-7
D gene: TRBD2
CDR3 DNA: TGTGCCATCAGTGGGTTAGCGGGCGCCTACGAGCAGTACTTC
CDR3 protein: CAISGLAGAYEQYF

clone size: .
V gene: TRBV12-3/TRBV12-4
J gene: TRBJ1-1
D gene: .
CDR3 DNA: TGTGCCAGCAGTGCCACAGTGAACACTGAAGCTTTCTTT
CDR3 protein: CASSATVNTEAFF